The 6 T cell receptor beta chains below all came from one sample that was sequenced in a study of blood T cell repertoires in COVID-19. Sequenced by immunoSEQ multiplex PCR; TCRdb stores in-frame clones only, minus some. The profile shows some 150,000 clones, approximately 78% of them singletons. The sample was PBMCs or T cells enriched from blood (not recorded which). The receptor source for this set is a woman aged 45-59 years who had recovered from COVID-19.

This sequence joins TRBV10-3 and TRBJ2-1; possibly TRBD1 for D (6 bases). Germline V gives CDR1 ENHRY, CDR2 SYGVKD. The CDR3 is made up of 16 amino acids. Deletions cut 1 base from V and 8 bases from J, with 18 bases between. The CDR3: CAISEWGTTEGDEQFF. CDR3 nucleotide sequence: TGTGCCATCAGTGAGTGGGGGACAACCGAGGGAGATGAGCAGTTCTTC.

V gene TRBV21-1 combines with J gene TRBJ1-1; TRBD1 is the table's D call and was not checked against the DNA. TRBV21-1 is an annotated pseudogene. The CDR3 length is 14 residues. In DNA, the CDR3 is TGTGCCAGCAGCAAAAACAGGGTTTGCACTGAAGCTTTCTTT. This sequence encodes CASSKNRVCTEAFF.

V and J are TRBV28 and TRBJ1-1; 7 bases line up with TRBD1. CDR1 and CDR2 from the germline V gene are MDHEN and SYDVKM. This CDR3 has 12 amino acids. V dropped 4 bases and J dropped 4; count of bases not matched to a gene: 0. CDR3 nucleotide sequence: TGTGCCAGCAGTTCAGGGGGCACTGAAGCTTTCTTT. Its protein product is CASSSGGTEAFF. Looking up the rest from reference TRBV28 and TRBJ1-1 gives the full variable domain: DVKVTQSSRYLVKRTGEKVFLECVQDMDHENMFWYRQDPGLGLRLIYFSYDVKMKEKGDIPEGYSVSREKKERFSLILESASTNQTSMYLCASSSGGTEAFFGQGTRLTVV.

CDR3 protein: CASSRPTAAYYGYTF. The CDR3 bases are TGTGCCAGCAGCCGACCGACAGCCGCTTACTATGGCTACACCTTC. The V gene is TRBV5-4, the J gene TRBJ1-2; D is perhaps TRBD1 (5 bases). CDR3 length: 15 amino acids. Trimming shortened V by 4 bases and J by 3 bases, and 16 bases separated the two germline ends. Germline assignment: CDR1 SGHNT and CDR2 YYREEE (reference sequence).

The chain has TRBV18 and TRBJ1-1, with 10 bases matching TRBD1. CDR1 is KGHSH and CDR2 is LQKENI in the germline V gene. The CDR3 runs to 16 residues. The V gene end was trimmed by 6 bases and the J gene end by 0 bases; junction bases not matched to a gene: 7. The CDR3 DNA reads TGTGCCAGCTCCTCCAGGACAGGGGGGATGAACACTGAAGCTTTCTTT. Encoded protein: CASSSRTGGMNTEAFF.

CDR3 coding DNA: TGTGCCAGCAGTACCGACCGGGAGCCCGAGCAGTTCTTC. As protein: CASSTDREPEQFF. The chain employs TRBV28 and TRBJ2-1; maybe TRBD2 (6 bases). Trimming took off 5 bases at V and 10 bases at J, with 15 bases between the two ends. The length of the CDR3 is 13 residues. Germline V lookup: CDR1 MDHEN, CDR2 SYDVKM.